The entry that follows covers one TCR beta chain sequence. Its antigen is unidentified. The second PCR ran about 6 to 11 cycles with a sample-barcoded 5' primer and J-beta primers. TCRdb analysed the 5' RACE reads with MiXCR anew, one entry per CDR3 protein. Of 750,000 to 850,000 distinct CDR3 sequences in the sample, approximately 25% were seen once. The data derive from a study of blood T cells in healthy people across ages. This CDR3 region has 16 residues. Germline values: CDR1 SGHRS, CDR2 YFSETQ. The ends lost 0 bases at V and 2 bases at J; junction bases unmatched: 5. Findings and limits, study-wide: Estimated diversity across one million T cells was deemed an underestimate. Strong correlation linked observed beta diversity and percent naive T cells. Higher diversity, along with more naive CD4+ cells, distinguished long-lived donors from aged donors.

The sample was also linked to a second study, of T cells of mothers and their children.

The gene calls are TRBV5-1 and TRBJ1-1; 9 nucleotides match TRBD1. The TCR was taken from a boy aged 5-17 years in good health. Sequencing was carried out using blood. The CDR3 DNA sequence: TGCGCCAGCAGCTTGGAATTGGGACAGGGCAACACTGAAGCTTTCTTT. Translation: CASSLELGQGNTEAFF.